The clone carrying this T cell receptor (beta chain) was detected once. In the source study's methods: It was from reference gene primer amplification that nucleated cell counts were estimated. Assay: immunoSEQ multiplex PCR; the TCRdb copy retains only in-frame clones and omits some. V, J and clone size are taken as reported in that table, and D and trimming were inferred from the DNA itself. The sample has 45,000 to 55,000 clones, 85% to 90% seen once; the top ten hold 25% to 30%. These data are taken from a study of blood T cell repertoires in COVID-19. Study as a whole: Material from acute and convalescent COVID-19 was sourced from the United States, Italy and Spain. Sources were T cells, B-cell-depleted T cells, or PBMCs; the material itself was cDNA or gDNA.

Material: peripheral blood. This clonotype originated in a human donor in a cohort sampled during active COVID-19.

In nucleotides, the CDR3 is TGTGCCAGCAGTTTGGGACACCGGCGCTACACCTTC. This codes for CASSLGHRRYTF. This chain links TRBV12-3 or TRBV12-4 with TRBJ1-2; TRBD1 is a possible D gene (6 bases). CDR3 size: 12 residues. The V end lost 3 bases, the J end lost 9 bases, and 11 bases lay between the germline ends.